This T cell receptor beta chain was retrieved from a study of blood T cell repertoires in COVID-19 (TCRdb year 2020). For the wider study: The collaborator samples originated in the United States, Italy and Spain and spanned the acute and convalescent phases of COVID-19. The material from the prospective study consisted of cDNA or gDNA derived from T cells, B-cell-depleted T cells, or PBMCs. The repertoires were made available in a free public database intended to serve as a resource for research on the immune response to SARS-CoV-2. Sample metadata almost always included a de-identified subject ID, COVID-19 status, age in years and sex. Samples were obtained from the ongoing ImmuneRACE study (first 160 participants) and from about 1,300 subjects provided by 6 global collaborators. The dataset comprised deeply sampled blood TCRbeta repertoires from subjects exposed to, actively infected with, or recovered from COVID-19. Where HLA class I and class II types were available, the types were taken from metadata supplied by the sample provider, not from assay-based typing. The paper as a whole reports these results and caveats: The amount of clinical and demographic metadata varied by source and participant and was provided uncurated.

Details on this clone: This clone's antigen is unknown. There are no base qualities to consult, and no much larger clone falls within one base.

TCRbeta CDR3 regions were amplified from genomic DNA using the immunoSEQ Assay, a bias-controlled multiplex PCR. The published analysis was carried out like this. The number of nucleated cells in each sample was estimated by amplification of reference gene primers within the assay. To quantify the absolute abundance of each unique TCRbeta CDR3 rearrangement, sequence reads were collapsed and filtered. For each sample, productive Simpson clonality was calculated as the square root of Simpson's diversity index across productive rearrangements. In its TCRdb copy, this immuneACCESS table keeps in-frame sequences only and misses some clones. Where compared with another copy, unresolved V genes explain less than half of these, and the others have no known cause. V and J calls and clone size follow that table, whereas D and trimming were derived from the DNA. The sample records just over 300,000 clones, roughly nine tenths of which are singletons. Of the sample, less than 2% is held by the ten largest clones.

V lost 1 base and J lost 7 bases, and the count of bases not matched to a germline gene is 8. CDR1 and CDR2, looked up from the germline V gene (reference sequence), are LNHDA and SQIVND. Its CDR3 holds 15 amino acids, cysteine through phenylalanine. Only the CDR3 DNA stays, 45 bases, in frame from base 1. One collaborating source in Seattle enrolled patients during active infection and followed them longitudinally through the course of disease. Collaborating institutions collected whole blood in K2EDTA tubes following their own protocols. For TCRbeta analysis, collaborators shipped samples as frozen whole blood, isolated PBMCs, or DNA extracted from either of those sample types.

The specimen was peripheral blood. This clonotype was sampled from a woman under 40 with COVID-19, enrolled during active disease. The rearranged chain carries TRBV19 and TRBJ1-2, with TRBD1 matching 8 junction bases. CDR3 reads: CASSIGNRGSPGYTF. The DNA sequence reads TGTGCCAGTAGTATAGGCAACAGGGGGTCTCCTGGCTACACCTTC.